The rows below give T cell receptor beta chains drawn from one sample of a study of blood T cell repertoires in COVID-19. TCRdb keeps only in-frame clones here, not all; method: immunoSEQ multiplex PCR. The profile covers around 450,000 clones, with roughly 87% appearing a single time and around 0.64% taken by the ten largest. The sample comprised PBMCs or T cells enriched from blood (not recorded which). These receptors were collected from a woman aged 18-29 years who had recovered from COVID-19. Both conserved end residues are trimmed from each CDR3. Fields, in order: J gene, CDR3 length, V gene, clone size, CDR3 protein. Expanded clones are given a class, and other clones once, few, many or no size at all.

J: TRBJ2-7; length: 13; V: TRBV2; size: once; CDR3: ASQTGLLSSYEQY
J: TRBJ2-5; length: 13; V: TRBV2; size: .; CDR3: ASKTGGGVYETQY
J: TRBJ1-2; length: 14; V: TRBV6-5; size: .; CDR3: ASSSTSGQGLRGYT
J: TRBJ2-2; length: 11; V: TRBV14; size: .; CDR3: ASSQDTDGELF
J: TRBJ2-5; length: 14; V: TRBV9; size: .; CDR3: ASSPSGSGGQETQY
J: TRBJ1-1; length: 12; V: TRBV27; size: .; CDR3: ASSRGGLGTEAF
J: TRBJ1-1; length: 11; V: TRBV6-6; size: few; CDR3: ASSYFVGQEAF
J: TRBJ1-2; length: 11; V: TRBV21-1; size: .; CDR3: ASSGQAPYGYT
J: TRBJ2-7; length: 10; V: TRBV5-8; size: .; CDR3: ASSLADWEQY
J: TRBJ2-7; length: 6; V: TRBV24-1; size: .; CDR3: APPSQY
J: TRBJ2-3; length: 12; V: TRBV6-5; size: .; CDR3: ASSRGSTGRTQY
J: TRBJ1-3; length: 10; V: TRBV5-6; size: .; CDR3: ASSFYGNTIY
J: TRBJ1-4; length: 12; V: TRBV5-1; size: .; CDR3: ASSRDRVSEKLF
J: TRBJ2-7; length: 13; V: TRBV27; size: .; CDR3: ASRIAGGRGDEQY
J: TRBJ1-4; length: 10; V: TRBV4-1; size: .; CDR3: ASSQGLEKLF
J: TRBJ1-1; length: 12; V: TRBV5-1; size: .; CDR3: ASSSNGQITEAF
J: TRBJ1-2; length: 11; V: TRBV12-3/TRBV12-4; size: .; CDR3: ASSLATGLGYT
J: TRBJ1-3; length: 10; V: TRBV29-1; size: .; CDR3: SVVQGSNTIY
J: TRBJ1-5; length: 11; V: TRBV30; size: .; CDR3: AWSVRAGQPQH
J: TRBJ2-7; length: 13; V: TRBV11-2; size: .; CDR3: ASSPLAGGTYEQY
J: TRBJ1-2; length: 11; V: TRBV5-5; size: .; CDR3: ASSLAGNYGYT
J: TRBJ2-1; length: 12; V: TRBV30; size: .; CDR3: ASSLAGGVNEQF
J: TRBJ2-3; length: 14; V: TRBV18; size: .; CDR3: ASSPGLAGSTDTQY
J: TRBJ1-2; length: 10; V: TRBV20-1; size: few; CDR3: SASRQERGYT
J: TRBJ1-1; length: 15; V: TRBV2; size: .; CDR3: ASSGEARGRGGGEAF
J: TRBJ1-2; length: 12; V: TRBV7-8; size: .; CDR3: ASSLGRGGGGYT
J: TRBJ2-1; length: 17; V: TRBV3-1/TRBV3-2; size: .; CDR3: ASSQFIGGGETGPNEQF
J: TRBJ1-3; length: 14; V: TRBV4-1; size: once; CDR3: ASSQPRERSGNTIY
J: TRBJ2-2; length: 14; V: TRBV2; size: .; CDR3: ASSREALDSQGELF
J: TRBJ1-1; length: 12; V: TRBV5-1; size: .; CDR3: ASSFQGANTEAF
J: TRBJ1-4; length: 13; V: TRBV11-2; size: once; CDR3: ASSLEPGGDEKLF
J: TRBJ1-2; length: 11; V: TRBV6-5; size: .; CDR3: ASSFDPGVGYT
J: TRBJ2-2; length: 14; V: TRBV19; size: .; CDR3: ASSITGQGNTGELF
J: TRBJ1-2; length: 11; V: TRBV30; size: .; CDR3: AWSVKGLRGYT
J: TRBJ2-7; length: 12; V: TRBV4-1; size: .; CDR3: ASSQVAGFNEQY
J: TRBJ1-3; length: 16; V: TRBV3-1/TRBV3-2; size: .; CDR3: ASSHDAAPTPSGNTIY
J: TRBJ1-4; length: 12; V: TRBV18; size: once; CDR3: ASSPTGSDEKLF
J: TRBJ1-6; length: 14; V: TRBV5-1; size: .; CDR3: ASSLQGMGAGSPLH
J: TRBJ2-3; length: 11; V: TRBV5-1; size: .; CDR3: ASRAGSTDTQY
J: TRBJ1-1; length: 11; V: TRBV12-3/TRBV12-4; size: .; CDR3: ASSPGQLLEAF
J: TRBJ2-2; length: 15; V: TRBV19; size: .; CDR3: ASSGGRGQAKTGELF
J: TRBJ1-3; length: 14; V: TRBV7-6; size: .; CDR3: ASSPGHTFSGNTIY
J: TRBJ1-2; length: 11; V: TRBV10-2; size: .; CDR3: ASNPNPPHGYT
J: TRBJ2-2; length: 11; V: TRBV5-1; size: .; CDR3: ASSQGQLGELF